This T cell receptor beta chain was obtained from a study of technical replicates of blood from several donors. Sequencing was performed with immunoSEQ multiplex PCR; in TCRdb, only in-frame clones are kept and a portion is missing. This table holds approximately 92,000 clones, 90% to 95% found once. Per the germline V gene, CDR1 is SGHVS and CDR2 is FQNEAQ. The trim removed 5 bases at V and 6 bases at J, leaving 8 bases unmatched. The CDR3 runs 15 residues. V is TRBV7-8 and J is TRBJ2-1; 9 positions agree with TRBD1. Sequencing was done on a sample of T cells isolated from PBMCs. The clonotype was recovered from a human donor in good health. The CDR3 sequence: CASSLRDRVGNEQFF. The CDR3 nucleotides read TGTGCCAGCAGCCTCCGGGACAGGGTTGGCAATGAGCAGTTCTTC. The whole variable domain, filled in from reference TRBV7-8 and TRBJ2-1, reads GAGVSQSPRYKVAKRGQDVALRCDPISGHVSLFWYQQALGQGPEFLTYFQNEAQLDKSGLPSDRFFAERPEGSVSTLKIQRTQQEDSAVYLCASSLRDRVGNEQFFGPGTRLTVL.